These T cell receptor beta chains were read from a single sample in a study of Graves' ophthalmopathy and Graves' hyperthyroidism. TCRdb re-derived calls from the multiplex PCR reads in MiXCR, one entry per CDR3 protein. The profile covers roughly 600,000 distinct CDR3 sequences, with 39% appearing a single time and about 4% taken by the ten largest. Input material: peripheral blood or thyroid tissue (not recorded which). These receptors were obtained from an adult man with Graves' hyperthyroidism. The CDR3 runs from the conserved cysteine through the conserved F or W.

>15|TRBV28|TRBJ2-5
CASSLLSFRRETQYF
>16|TRBV19|TRBJ2-7
CASSIVSGGASYEQYF
>16|TRBV7-9|TRBJ1-4
CASSLSPTATNEKLFF
>15|TRBV29-1|TRBJ1-1
CSVEDGRGGNTEAFF
>13|TRBV2|TRBJ1-2
CASSDEGPQGYTF
>17|TRBV6-5|TRBJ2-5
CASSYADKLADKETQYF
>14|TRBV15|TRBJ1-2
CATSPMRDSYGYTF
>15|TRBV12-3/TRBV12-4|TRBJ2-5
CASSLAWGNDETQYF
>16|TRBV19|TRBJ2-5
CASSSIAGGRGETQYF
>13|TRBV12-3/TRBV12-4|TRBJ1-1
CASSSQGASEAFF
>15|TRBV5-1|TRBJ2-7
CASSLASGLDNEQYF
>14|TRBV13|TRBJ2-5
CASSSRQERETQYF
>14|TRBV7-3|NA
CASSSTTGLNIQYF
>14|TRBV12-3/TRBV12-4|TRBJ1-2
CASNSRGSRNGYTF
>15|TRBV24-1|TRBJ2-2
CATSDPDLDTGELFF
>16|TRBV6-5|TRBJ1-5
CAMGAGGLMINQPQHF
>11|TRBV2|TRBJ2-3
CASSDFDTQYF
>14|TRBV5-1|TRBJ1-1
CASSFRAGDTEAFF
>15|TRBV25-1|TRBJ1-1
CASSEEPTGGTEAFF